This T cell receptor beta chain was observed in a study of control samples from healthy donors and cancer patients. The J segment lost 6 bases and the V segment lost 0 bases, leaving 3 bases of the junction unmatched. Germline lookup yields CDR1 SGHTA and CDR2 FQGNSA. The CDR3 covers 16 residues. The method was immunoSEQ multiplex PCR; TCRdb's version includes in-frame clones alone and lacks a portion of them. This table holds roughly 63,000 clones, roughly 90% found once. Material for sequencing was PBMCs. The source of this sequence is a man aged 55 to 70 with colorectal cancer. This chain joins TRBV7-2 and TRBJ2-2, with 11 nucleotides matching TRBD2. The CDR3 is CASSLAGGLAAGELFF. CDR3 nucleotides: TGTGCCAGCAGCTTAGCCGGGGGACTAGCGGCCGGGGAGCTGTTTTTT.